The 2 T cell receptor beta chains below were found in one sample sequenced in a study of shared clonotypes between healthy human individuals. Sequencing was performed with immunoSEQ multiplex PCR; in TCRdb, only in-frame clones are kept and a portion is missing. The table has 300,000 to 400,000 clones, 80% to 90% seen once; the top ten hold 15% to 20%. The material sequenced was memory CD8+ T cells sorted from blood. The subset: CD45RO+ cells pooled with CCR7-negative TemRA cells. These receptors came from a man between 18 and 29 years old in good health.

The V call is TRBV21-1, the J call TRBJ2-3; TRBD2 was called by the table and not checked on the DNA. TRBV21-1 is described as a pseudogene. The CDR3 spans 14 residues. CDR3 loop: CASSPLGGPDTQYF. As DNA, the CDR3 is TGTGCCAGCAGCCCCTTGGGGGGGCCAGATACGCAGTATTTT.

This clone was seen just once. The genes are TRBV27 and TRBJ2-7, with 8 bases fitting TRBD1. The CDR3 consists of 13 residues. The germline gives CDR1 MNHEY, CDR2 SMNVEV (reference sequence). Trimming at V came to 6 bases and at J to 5 bases, leaving 6 bases not matched to a gene. The CDR3 sequence: CASRDRGVNEQYF. The CDR3 region has the DNA TGTGCCAGCAGAGACAGGGGCGTAAACGAGCAGTACTTC.